Each of the 27 T cell receptor beta chains below was sequenced from the same sample in a study of T cell responses to AZD1222 COVID-19 vaccine. Data came from immunoSEQ multiplex PCR; TCRdb stores just in-frame clones and leaves some out. The data hold around 160,000 clones, with about 91% observed a single time. Material: peripheral blood, obtained 28 days after the second AZD1222 dose. The source of these receptors is an adult who received the AZD1222 COVID-19 vaccine.

The chain uses TRBV5-1 and TRBJ2-3; D unclear. CDR1 is SGHRS and CDR2 is YFSETQ in the germline V gene. The V end lost 0 bases, the J end lost 4 bases, and 15 bases lay between the germline ends. The CDR3 extends over 16 amino acids. The CDR3 DNA follows: TGCGCCAGCAGCTTGGTACTCTTAGGTGTCGCAGATACGCAGTATTTT. Translating it yields CASSLVLLGVADTQYF.

This clone was counted a few times. The V call is TRBV5-1, the J call TRBJ1-1, with D possibly TRBD1 on 5 matching bases. The CDR3 spans 15 residues. From germline, CDR1 is SGHRS and CDR2 YFSETQ. The ends were cut back, 0 bases at V and 3 bases at J, with 12 bases in the middle. The CDR3 loop is CASSLAVGVDTEAFF. For the CDR3, the DNA is TGCGCCAGCAGCTTGGCCGTAGGGGTGGACACTGAAGCTTTCTTT. Full variable domain (remainder filled in from reference TRBV5-1 and TRBJ1-1): KAGVTQTPRYLIKTRGQQVTLSCSPISGHRSVSWYQQTPGQGLQFLFEYFSETQRNKGNFPGRFSGRQFSNSRSEMNVSTLELGDSALYLCASSLAVGVDTEAFFGQGTRLTVV.

V usage is TRBV5-1 and J usage is TRBJ1-6; TRBD1 agrees at 12 bases. The CDR3 totals 16 residues. CDR1 is SGHRS and CDR2 is YFSETQ in the germline V gene. V shed 3 bases, J shed 11 bases, and the junction held 9 bases outside the gene matches. CDR3 in amino acids: CASSSGTGGFTAPLHF. DNA for the CDR3: TGCGCCAGCAGCTCCGGGACAGGGGGCTTTACTGCACCCCTCCACTTT.

This clone was counted once. The chain couples TRBV6-1 to TRBJ1-1; D gene unclear. Between the trimmed V and J ends, which lost 2 bases and 0 bases, there was a span of 13 bases. Germline V gene sequence: CDR1 MNHNS, CDR2 SASEGT. The CDR3 is made up of 16 amino acids. CDR3 bases: TGTGCCAGCAGTGAAATGGCGGAAATCTTGAACACTGAAGCTTTCTTT. Translated: CASSEMAEILNTEAFF.

The rearrangement joins TRBV6-5 to TRBJ2-3; 10 bases fit TRBD1. Germline CDR1 reads MNHEY; CDR2 reads SVGAGI. V shed 2 bases and J 3 bases; nucleotides not matched to a gene: 5. This CDR3 region has 16 residues. The CDR3 sequence: CASSYDRGPGTDTQYF. The CDR3 nucleotides read TGTGCCAGCAGTTACGACAGGGGGCCGGGAACAGATACGCAGTATTTT.

The rearrangement uses TRBV5-4 and TRBJ2-5; a weak D match, TRBD1 (5 bases). Germline CDR1 is SGHNT and CDR2 is YYREEE (reference sequence). The CDR3 totals 15 residues. V lost 4 bases, J lost 2 bases, and 15 bases lay in between. The CDR3 is CASSPEGVGQETQYF. The CDR3 nucleotides read TGTGCCAGCAGCCCCGAAGGGGTAGGGCAAGAGACCCAGTACTTC.

The V and J genes are TRBV20-1 and TRBJ1-1, with D unclear. The CDR3 is made up of 11 amino acids. V was shortened by 2 bases and J by 7 bases, with 8 bases between the two germline ends. Per the germline V gene, CDR1 is DFQATT and CDR2 is SNEGSKA (reference sequence). The DNA for the CDR3 is TGCAGTGCTAGACAGGCGGTTGAAGCTTTCTTT. Translation: CSARQAVEAFF.

The chain joins TRBV30 to TRBJ1-2; 8 bases map to TRBD1. V lost 8 bases, J lost 4 bases, and 9 bases stayed unmatched. The CDR3 sequence is 13 residues long. The germline V gene encodes CDR1 GTSNPN and CDR2 SVGIG (reference sequence). CDR3 coding DNA: TGTGCCCGGGGCGACAGGGGTGCCTATGGCTACACCTTC. Residues: CARGDRGAYGYTF.

The J gene is TRBJ1-2, the V gene TRBV10-1; D perhaps matches TRBD1 (6 bases). The CDR3 is 14 amino acids. Germline V gives CDR1 WNHNN, CDR2 SYGVQD (reference sequence). V was pared by 7 bases and J by 0 bases, with 12 bases between. The CDR3 sequence is CASNTRGANYGYTF. The DNA of the CDR3 is TGCGCCAGCAACACCAGGGGAGCTAACTATGGCTACACCTTC.

V gene TRBV11-2 combines with J gene TRBJ1-6; no definite D call. Germline V gene sequence: CDR1 SGHAT, CDR2 FQNNGV. Trimming stripped 3 bases from V and 3 bases from J, with 3 bases between. The CDR3 length is 13 residues. The CDR3 is CASSFLYNSPLHF. The DNA for the CDR3 is TGTGCCAGCAGCTTCCTCTATAATTCACCCCTCCACTTT.

This chain joins TRBV19 and TRBJ1-5; D unclear. V lost 6 bases and J 4 bases, leaving 7 bases between the germline ends. The CDR3 covers 12 residues. Germline V lookup: CDR1 LNHDA, CDR2 SQIVND (reference sequence). This CDR3 reads CASRDPNQPQHF. The CDR3, as DNA: TGTGCCAGTAGGGACCCGAATCAGCCCCAGCATTTT. The variable domain in full, completed from reference TRBV19 and TRBJ1-5, reads DGGITQSPKYLFRKEGQNVTLSCEQNLNHDAMYWYRQDPGQGLRLIYYSQIVNDFQKGDIAEGYSVSREKKESFPLTVTSAQKNPTAFYLCASRDPNQPQHFGDGTRLSIL.

This clone has a single count. In the same sample, other DNA sequences code for this CDR3. V and J are TRBV27 and TRBJ1-1, with no clear D. The CDR3 is 13 residues long. With 6 bases removed from V and 2 bases from J, the gap between germline ends came to 10 bases. Germline V gene lookup returns CDR1 MNHEY and CDR2 SMNVEV (reference sequence). The CDR3 loop is CASSLTVNTEAFF. In nucleotides, the CDR3 is TGTGCCAGCAGCTTGACGGTTAACACTGAAGCTTTCTTT.

This clone has only one observation. V gene TRBV6-6 combines with J gene TRBJ1-3; D is uncertain. The CDR3 loop spans 13 amino acids. The V and J ends lost 5 bases and 8 bases respectively, with 13 bases between them. Germline CDR1 MNHNY, CDR2 SVGAGI (reference sequence). The CDR3 coding sequence is TGTGCCAGCAGTACCCGGGCAATAGACACCATATATTTT. Protein product: CASSTRAIDTIYF.

This clone was counted a single time. The chain joins TRBV5-6 to TRBJ1-1; D is unresolved. V lost 2 bases to trimming and J lost 5 bases, with 13 bases between them. Germline V gene sequence: CDR1 SGHDT, CDR2 YYEEEE. The CDR3 is made up of 14 amino acids. The CDR3, as DNA: TGTGCCAGCAGCTTTTGGGCTAGAAGGACTGAAGCTTTCTTT. It yields the protein CASSFWARRTEAFF.

The chain carries TRBV25-1 and TRBJ2-1, with 8 nucleotides matching TRBD1. The CDR3 has 15 residues. Per germline, CDR1 MGHDK and CDR2 SYGVNS. V lost 1 base, J lost 4 bases, and 3 bases stayed unmatched. The CDR3: CASSELGTGYNEQFF. Written as DNA, the CDR3 is TGTGCCAGCAGTGAATTAGGGACAGGTTACAATGAGCAGTTCTTC. Filled out from reference TRBV25-1 and TRBJ2-1, the complete variable domain reads EADIYQTPRYLVIGTGKKITLECSQTMGHDKMYWYQQDPGMELHLIHYSYGVNSTEKGDLSSESTVSRIRTEHFPLTLESARPSHTSQYLCASSELGTGYNEQFFGPGTRLTVL.

The genes are TRBV10-1 and TRBJ2-3, with 8 bases fitting TRBD2. Germline CDR1 and CDR2: WNHNN and SYGVQD (reference sequence). The J segment lost 1 base and the V segment lost 2 bases, leaving 2 bases of the junction unmatched. The CDR3 has 15 residues. DNA of the CDR3: TGCGCCAGCAGTGAGGTGCGGGGGGGCACAGATACGCAGTATTTT. Protein: CASSEVRGGTDTQYF.

This clone has only one observation. The chain's CDR3 is CASSLTTGAFYGYTF. Here the CDR3 DNA reads TGTGCCAGCAGCTTGACCACAGGGGCGTTCTATGGCTACACCTTC. The V call is TRBV5-4, the J call TRBJ1-2, with 7 bases fitting TRBD1. The CDR3 loop spans 15 amino acids. V gave up 1 base and J gave up 4 bases; unmatched junction bases: 7. CDR1 and CDR2 from the germline V gene are SGHNT and YYREEE (reference sequence). Full variable domain (rest looked up from reference TRBV5-4 and TRBJ1-2): ETGVTQSPTHLIKTRGQQVTLRCSSQSGHNTVSWYQQALGQGPQFIFQYYREEENGRGNFPPRFSGLQFPNYSSELNVNALELDDSALYLCASSLTTGAFYGYTFGSGTRLTVV.

V usage is TRBV6-1 and J usage is TRBJ2-3, with TRBD2 matching over 8 bases. CDR3 size: 15 residues. CDR1 is MNHNS, CDR2 SASEGT, per germline. V trimming: 1 base; J trimming: 4 bases; junction bases outside the gene matches: 4. DNA for the CDR3: TGTGCCAGCAGTGAAGACGGGGGGGAATCAGATACGCAGTATTTT. Protein sequence: CASSEDGGESDTQYF.

In this sample, this clone turned up once. CDR3 protein: CASSYTPGQSTRGYTF. The CDR3 DNA is TGTGCCAGCAGTTACACCCCGGGACAGTCTACTCGTGGCTACACCTTC. The V call is TRBV6-5, the J call TRBJ1-2; 7 positions match TRBD1. V shed 2 bases and J 7 bases; nucleotides not matched to a gene: 13. Germline CDR1 reads MNHEY; CDR2 reads SVGAGI. The CDR3 extends over 16 amino acids.

Written as DNA, the CDR3 is TGTGCCAGCAGTGTTCTGGCTAGCGGGGCAGATACGCAGTATTTT. Its translation: CASSVLASGADTQYF. This chain uses TRBV2 with TRBJ2-3; 9 positions match TRBD2. Trimming removed 4 bases from V and 4 bases from J; junction bases left unmatched: 6. CDR3 length: 15 amino acids. Per germline, CDR1 SNHLY and CDR2 FYNNEI.

At least ten counts were recorded for this clone. The same CDR3 also results from other DNA sequences found in this sample. This chain joins TRBV3-1 (or the pseudogene TRBV3-2) and TRBJ2-3; 10 bases are a match to TRBD2. From germline, CDR1 is LGHDT and CDR2 YNNKEL (reference sequence). V shed 3 bases and J 3 bases; nucleotides not matched to a gene: 6. CDR3 length equals 16 residues. The CDR3 protein is CASSHRAGGLTDTQYF. DNA for the CDR3: TGTGCCAGCAGCCACCGAGCGGGGGGGCTGACAGATACGCAGTATTTT.

The chain employs TRBV4-2 and TRBJ1-2; D may be TRBD1 (6 bases). The V and J ends lost 3 bases and 2 bases respectively, with 19 bases between them. This CDR3 has 17 amino acids. CDR1 LGHNA and CDR2 YNFKEQ come from the germline V gene. The CDR3 DNA sequence: TGTGCCAGCAGCCAGATCCTGAGGGGGGGAAAGAACTATGGCTACACCTTC. This gives the protein CASSQILRGGKNYGYTF.

As DNA, the CDR3 is TGTGCCAGCAGCTTGGTACAGGGAGGTTCACCCCTCCACTTT. Translated: CASSLVQGGSPLHF. V gene TRBV5-6 combines with J gene TRBJ1-6, with D perhaps matching TRBD1 (6 bases). In germline, CDR1 is SGHDT, CDR2 YYEEEE. This CDR3 is 14 amino acids long. V lost 0 bases and J 9 bases, leaving 10 bases between the germline ends.

The chain employs TRBV12-5 and TRBJ2-7; D might be TRBD2 (5 bases). V gave up 2 bases and J gave up 2 bases, with 13 bases separating them. This CDR3 is built from 15 residues. Germline V gene lookup returns CDR1 LGHNT and CDR2 FRNRAP. The CDR3 DNA is TGTGCTAGTGGTTTGTGGGTGGAGGTCCCCTACGAGCAGTACTTC. This gives the protein CASGLWVEVPYEQYF.

On this clone itself: This specimen includes other DNA sequences encoding the same CDR3. This chain links TRBV18 with TRBJ1-5, with D maybe TRBD1 (6 bases). The V gene's germline CDR1 is KGHSH and CDR2 LQKENI. This CDR3 has 15 amino acids. V lost 2 bases and J 1 base, leaving 9 bases between the germline ends. CDR3: CASSPGGGSNQPQHF. The CDR3 DNA is TGTGCCAGCTCACCAGGGGGGGGCAGCAATCAGCCCCAGCATTTT.

This chain connects TRBV5-1 to TRBJ1-6; D is uncertain. Germline V gene data show CDR1 as SGHRS and CDR2 as YFSETQ. The CDR3 loop spans 14 amino acids. Between the trimmed V and J ends, which lost 0 bases and 8 bases, there was a span of 9 bases. The CDR3 nucleotides read TGCGCCAGCAGCTTGGACACGGACCATTCACCCCTCCACTTT. Translating it yields CASSLDTDHSPLHF.

The chain employs TRBV7-2 and TRBJ1-5; 8 bases map to TRBD1. The CDR3 covers 14 residues. Germline values: CDR1 SGHTA, CDR2 FQGNSA. The ends lost 4 bases at V and 3 bases at J; junction bases unmatched: 2. CDR3 sequence (DNA): TGTGCCAGCAGCTCGACAGGGGCCAATCAGCCCCAGCATTTT. Translation gives CASSSTGANQPQHF.